These 17 T cell receptor beta chains share one sample of origin, sequenced in a study of shared clonotypes between healthy human individuals (dated by TCRdb to the early 2020s). The library was prepared using the immunoSEQ multiplex PCR assay. As stored in TCRdb, this immuneACCESS dataset retains in-frame rearrangements with V and J assigned. A fraction of the clones does not appear; measured against another copy, unresolved V genes explain less than half of the discrepancy, and the remainder lacks a known reason. In all, the sample holds just over 2,000,000 clones, and approximately 95% of those were seen once. Roughly 1% of the sample rests with the top ten. CD8 naive samples consisted of CD45RO-negative cells that were positively selected for CCR7, yielding a CD45RA+CCR7+ population without TemRA cells. The material sequenced was naive CD8+ T cells sorted from blood. This specimen's cell subset or site label, per the study, means: CD45RA+CCR7+. The receptors shown here come from a man aged 18 to 29 in good health.

The rearrangement links TRBV7-9 to TRBJ2-7, with D hard to call. This CDR3 region has 14 residues. Between the trimmed V and J ends, which lost 5 bases and 2 bases, there was a span of 13 bases. Per germline, CDR1 SEHNR and CDR2 FQNEAQ (reference sequence). CDR3 protein: CASSEDRDPYEQYF. CDR3 coding DNA: TGTGCCAGCAGCGAGGACCGTGACCCCTACGAGCAGTACTTC.

This clone was recorded once. The chain uses TRBV13 and TRBJ2-5; 7 bases line up with TRBD2. The CDR3 runs 15 residues. V trimming: 5 bases; J trimming: 2 bases; junction bases outside the gene matches: 8. Germline CDR1 PRHDT, CDR2 FYEKMQ (reference sequence). The CDR3 loop is CASSHLAGSQETQYF. Written as DNA, the CDR3 is TGTGCCAGCAGCCATTTAGCGGGCTCTCAAGAGACCCAGTACTTC.

The V gene is TRBV15, the J gene TRBJ1-5, with D possibly being TRBD1 (6 bases). This CDR3 is 17 amino acids long. Germline V gene sequence: CDR1 LNHNV, CDR2 YYDKDF (reference sequence). Trimming removed 3 bases at V and 5 bases at J, with 20 bases between. The CDR3 DNA reads TGTGCCACCAGCAGTCTACCAGGGGCTAAAGGGGATCAGCCCCAGCATTTT. This encodes CATSSLPGAKGDQPQHF.

In DNA form, the CDR3 reads TGTGCCAGCAGCGGTAGGGGGACAGGCACTGAAGCTTTCTTT. Translated, it gives CASSGRGTGTEAFF. The chain has TRBV9 and TRBJ1-1; TRBD1 matches 8 bases. The CDR3 is 14 amino acids. The V gene end was trimmed by 3 bases and the J gene end by 4 bases; junction bases not matched to a gene: 5. Germline CDR1 is SGDLS and CDR2 is YYNGEE.

V and J are TRBV5-1 and TRBJ2-1; TRBD1 might be the D (5 bases). This CDR3 region has 15 residues. CDR1 is SGHRS, CDR2 YFSETQ, per germline. The ends were cut back, 0 bases at V and 0 bases at J, with 7 bases in the middle. Here the CDR3 DNA reads TGCGCCAGCAGCTTGGCACAGGTCTCCTACAATGAGCAGTTCTTC. Amino acid sequence: CASSLAQVSYNEQFF.

The sample holds one count of this clone. The V and J genes are TRBV27 and TRBJ1-6; no firm D call. CDR3 length equals 13 residues. V dropped 6 bases and J dropped 14 bases, with 17 bases sitting between them. CDR1 and CDR2 from the germline V gene are MNHEY and SMNVEV (reference sequence). This CDR3 reads CASSLNGEPTLHF. CDR3 sequence (DNA): TGTGCCAGCAGCCTTAACGGCGAGCCTACCCTCCACTTT.

The V and J genes are TRBV7-9 and TRBJ1-5; D is ambiguous. Trimming took 4 bases from V and 6 from J, leaving 16 bases between them. Germline loops: CDR1 SEHNR, CDR2 FQNEAQ (reference sequence). The CDR3 is made up of 15 amino acids. The CDR3 region is CASSSDTEGSQPQHF. The CDR3 coding sequence is TGTGCCAGCAGCTCCGACACGGAGGGTAGTCAGCCCCAGCATTTT.

As for this clone: The same CDR3 arises from other DNA sequences in this sample as well. The rearrangement links TRBV30 to TRBJ1-2, with D maybe TRBD1 (5 bases). V shed 3 bases and J shed 6 bases, with 8 bases lying between them. Germline V gene data show CDR1 as GTSNPN and CDR2 as SVGIG (reference sequence). This CDR3 has 11 residues. CDR3 loop: CAWSGGNGYTF. DNA for the CDR3: TGTGCCTGGAGCGGGGGAAATGGCTACACCTTC.

Turning to this clone: Other DNA sequences in this sample translate to the same CDR3. The chain uses TRBV10-3 and TRBJ1-2; a possible D gene is TRBD1 (5 bases). This CDR3 contains 14 residues. The germline gives CDR1 ENHRY, CDR2 SYGVKD. The V gene lost 0 bases and the J gene lost 4 bases, with 9 bases spanning the gap. The chain's CDR3 is CAISESPGSYGYTF. CDR3 bases: TGTGCCATCAGTGAGTCACCAGGGAGCTATGGCTACACCTTC.

CDR3 protein: CASSVDGLPTPSGNTIYF. The CDR3 DNA reads as TGTGCCAGCAGCGTAGACGGGCTTCCTACCCCCTCTGGAAACACCATATATTTT. The J gene is TRBJ1-3, the V gene TRBV9; D not certain. Deletions cut 0 bases from V and 0 bases from J, with 16 bases between. This CDR3 spans 18 amino acids. Germline V gene data show CDR1 as SGDLS and CDR2 as YYNGEE.

V and J are TRBV6-4 and TRBJ1-6; no firm D call. V lost 1 base and J 5 bases, leaving 15 bases between the germline ends. CDR1 MRHNA and CDR2 SNTAGT come from the germline V gene. The CDR3 sequence is 17 residues long. CDR3 in DNA: TGTGCCAGCAGTGACTGGTCCGGGAGACAACATAATTCACCCCTCCACTTT. Translation: CASSDWSGRQHNSPLHF.

The CDR3 loop is CASSYRLAGAIEQFF. The DNA of the CDR3 is TGTGCCAGCAGTTACCGACTAGCGGGAGCGATTGAGCAGTTCTTC. The V gene is TRBV6-5, the J gene TRBJ2-1; TRBD2 aligns across 12 bases. This CDR3 has 15 residues. V shed 2 bases and J 9 bases; nucleotides not matched to a gene: 5. Per the germline V gene, CDR1 is MNHEY and CDR2 is SVGAGI.

The chain links TRBV7-9 to TRBJ1-1; no clear D. The CDR3 consists of 10 residues. CDR1 and CDR2 (germline): SEHNR, FQNEAQ (reference sequence). V lost 5 bases to trimming and J lost 5 bases, with 3 bases between them. This chain's CDR3 is CASSQTEAFF. The DNA for the CDR3 is TGTGCCAGCAGCCAGACTGAAGCTTTCTTT.

The chain combines TRBV25-1 with TRBJ1-2, with a tentative D call TRBD1 (6 bases). Per the germline V gene, CDR1 is MGHDK and CDR2 is SYGVNS. The CDR3 length is 13 residues. V was cut by 2 bases and J by 4 bases, with 8 bases left in between. CDR3 nucleotide sequence: TGTGCCAGCAGTGAAACAGGGACCTATGGCTACACCTTC. This encodes CASSETGTYGYTF.

The gene calls are TRBV4-3 and TRBJ2-7; maybe TRBD1 (5 bases). Germline V CDR1 and CDR2: LGHNA, YSLEER. V was trimmed by 5 bases and J by 0 bases, leaving 17 bases between them. The CDR3 totals 16 residues. CDR3 amino acids: CASSGTHETDSYEQYF. CDR3 nucleotide sequence: TGCGCCAGCAGCGGAACCCATGAGACAGACTCCTACGAGCAGTACTTC.

CDR3 nucleotides: TGCGCCAGCAGCTTCGGACAGCCCACAGATACGCAGTATTTT. Translation gives CASSFGQPTDTQYF. V is TRBV5-1 and J is TRBJ2-3, with D possibly being TRBD1 (6 bases). The CDR3 sequence is 14 residues long. The V and J ends lost 2 bases and 2 bases respectively, with 9 bases between them. Germline V lookup: CDR1 SGHRS, CDR2 YFSETQ.

This clone showed up just once. The V gene is TRBV6-5, the J gene TRBJ2-1; 11 nucleotides align to TRBD2. The V segment lost 7 bases and the J segment 5 bases; nucleotides outside the gene matches: 4. The CDR3 has 14 residues. The germline V gene encodes CDR1 MNHEY and CDR2 SVGAGI. CDR3 coding DNA: TGTGCCAGCAAGCCGGGACTAGCGGACAATGAGCAGTTCTTC. This encodes CASKPGLADNEQFF.